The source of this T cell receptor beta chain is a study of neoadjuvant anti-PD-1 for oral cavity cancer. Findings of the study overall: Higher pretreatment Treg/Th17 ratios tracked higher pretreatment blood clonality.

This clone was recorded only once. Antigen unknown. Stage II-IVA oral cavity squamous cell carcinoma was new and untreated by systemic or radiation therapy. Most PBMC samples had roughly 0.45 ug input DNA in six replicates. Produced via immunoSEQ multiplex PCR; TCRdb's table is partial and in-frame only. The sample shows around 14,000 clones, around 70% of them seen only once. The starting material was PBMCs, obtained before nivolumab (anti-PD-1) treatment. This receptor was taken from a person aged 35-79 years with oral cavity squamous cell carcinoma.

This CDR3 is CASSPQWARDQPQHF. The CDR3 nucleotides read TGTGCCAGCAGCCCGCAATGGGCCCGTGATCAGCCCCAGCATTTT. The chain links TRBV6-5 to TRBJ1-5, with no clear D. The V gene's germline CDR1 is MNHEY and CDR2 SVGAGI. V dropped 6 bases and J dropped 5 bases, with 17 bases sitting between them. The CDR3 length is 15 residues.